This T cell receptor beta chain was sequenced in a study of shared clonotypes between healthy human individuals. A deep-level run was used for the assay. Generated by immunoSEQ multiplex PCR, the TCRdb table keeps only in-frame clones and is missing some. The sample lists about a million clones; 70% to 85% were seen once. CD4+ cells were split into CD45RA+ naive and CD45RA-negative memory subsets. The sample taken for sequencing was memory CD4+ T cells from PBMCs. The subset is: CD45RA-negative fraction. The receptor comes from a man aged 18 to 35 in good health. Some clones in this sample may be carry-over from other donors' samples.

The CDR3 bases are TGCGCCAGCGGGCCCCGGGATAGCAATGAGCAGTTCTTC. It is translated as CASGPRDSNEQFF. The chain recombines TRBV5-1 with TRBJ2-1; possibly TRBD2 for D (5 bases). The germline gives CDR1 SGHRS, CDR2 YFSETQ. The CDR3 has 13 residues. The V end lost 7 bases, the J end lost 6 bases, and 14 bases lay between the germline ends.